This TCR beta chain is drawn from a study of tumor-infiltrating lymphocytes in glioblastoma multiforme. The study's findings and limits: Clone frequencies may be distorted by unequal TCR transcripts per cell. The T cells in this sample were not sorted into functional subsets. Just one glioblastoma patient contributed to the TCR-mutation comparison.

The length of the CDR3 is 16 residues. Germline CDR1 is MNHNS and CDR2 is SASEGT. Trimming took 9 bases from V and 7 from J, leaving 25 bases between them. TCRB libraries came from RNA via three nested multiplex PCR rounds. A C-beta primer primed TCRB cDNA from roughly 0.5 ug RNA. TCRdb processed the multiplex PCR reads anew with MiXCR; each CDR3 protein has one entry. The repertoire has fewer than 25,000 distinct CDR3 sequences, about two thirds of them found once; the top ten carry 18%. As concerns this clonotype: Antigen: not known. Because the CDR3 is missing its conserved closing phenylalanine or tryptophan, this is likely a read error.

The chain recombines TRBV6-1 with TRBJ2-1; D is unresolved. The sequencing sample was made of peripheral blood. The clonotype originates from a male donor with glioblastoma. The CDR3: CASPPSIAGEANEQFL. The CDR3 region has the DNA TGTGCCAGTCCGCCATCTATAGCAGGAGAAGCGAATGAGCAGTTCCTC.